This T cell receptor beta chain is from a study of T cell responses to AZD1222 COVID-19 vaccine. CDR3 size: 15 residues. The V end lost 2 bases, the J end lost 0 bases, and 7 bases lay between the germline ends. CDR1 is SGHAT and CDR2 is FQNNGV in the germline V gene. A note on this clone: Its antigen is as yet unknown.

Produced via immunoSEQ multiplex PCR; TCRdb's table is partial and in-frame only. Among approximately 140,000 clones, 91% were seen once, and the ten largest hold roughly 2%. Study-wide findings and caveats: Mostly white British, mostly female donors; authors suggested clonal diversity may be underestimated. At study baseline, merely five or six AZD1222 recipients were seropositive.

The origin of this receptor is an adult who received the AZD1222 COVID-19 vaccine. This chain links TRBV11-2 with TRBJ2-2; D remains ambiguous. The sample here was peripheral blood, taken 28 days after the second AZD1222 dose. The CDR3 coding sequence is TGTGCCAGCAGCTTAATGGCGACGAACACCGGGGAGCTGTTTTTT. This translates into CASSLMATNTGELFF.